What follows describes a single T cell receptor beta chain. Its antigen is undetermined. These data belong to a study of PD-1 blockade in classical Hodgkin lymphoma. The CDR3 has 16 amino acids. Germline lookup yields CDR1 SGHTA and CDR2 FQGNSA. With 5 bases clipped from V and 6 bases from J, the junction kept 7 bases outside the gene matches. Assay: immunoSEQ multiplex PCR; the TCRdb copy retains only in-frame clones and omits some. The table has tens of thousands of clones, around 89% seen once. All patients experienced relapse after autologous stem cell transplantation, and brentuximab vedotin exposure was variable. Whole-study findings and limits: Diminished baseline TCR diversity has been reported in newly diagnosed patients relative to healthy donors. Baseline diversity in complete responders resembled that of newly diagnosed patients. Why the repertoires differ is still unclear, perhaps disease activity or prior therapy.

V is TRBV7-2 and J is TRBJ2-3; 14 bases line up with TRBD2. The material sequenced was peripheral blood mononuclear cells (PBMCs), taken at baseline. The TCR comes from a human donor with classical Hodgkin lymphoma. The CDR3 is CASSPTSGGAGDTQYF. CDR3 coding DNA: TGTGCCAGCAGCCCGACTAGCGGGGGGGCAGGGGATACGCAGTATTTT.